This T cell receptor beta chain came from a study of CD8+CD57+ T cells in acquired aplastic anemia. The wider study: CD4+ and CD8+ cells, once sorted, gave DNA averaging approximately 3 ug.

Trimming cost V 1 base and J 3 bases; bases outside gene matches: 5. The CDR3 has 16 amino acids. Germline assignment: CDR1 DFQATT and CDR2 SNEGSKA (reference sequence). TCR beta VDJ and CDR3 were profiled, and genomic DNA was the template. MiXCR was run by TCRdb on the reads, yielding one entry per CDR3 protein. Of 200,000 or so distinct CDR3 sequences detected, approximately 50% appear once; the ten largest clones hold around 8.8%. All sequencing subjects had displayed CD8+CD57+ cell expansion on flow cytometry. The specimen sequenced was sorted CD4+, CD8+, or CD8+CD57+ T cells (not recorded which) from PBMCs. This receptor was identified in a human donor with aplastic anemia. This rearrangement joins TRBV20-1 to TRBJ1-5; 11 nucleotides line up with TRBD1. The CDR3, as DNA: TGCAGTGCTAGAGTAGGGACAGGGGGACTCAATCAGCCCCAGCATTTT. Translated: CSARVGTGGLNQPQHF.